Here is one TCR beta chain with its context. Its specificity is unknown. This entry is derived from a study of shared clonotypes between healthy human individuals. In the study overall: Donor ages ranged 18 to 49 years: a couple of women, a few men. Whole-study results and caveats: Across a handful of donors, naive CD4 shared about 5%, naive CD8 over 3%, memory CD4 about 2.5%, memory CD8 approximately 0.4%. Donor clonotype sharing was expected to depend on sequencing depth.

The sorted-subset replicate PCRs were given around 0.2 ug DNA, which is around 29,000 T cell genomes. Assay used: immunoSEQ multiplex PCR; TCRdb lists only in-frame clones, some missing. The sample lists 2 million to 2.5 million clones; over 90% were seen once. Sequences were obtained from naive CD4+ T cells from PBMCs. Subset noted: CD45RA+ positively selected. This TCR derives from a man aged 18 to 30 in good health. Some clones in this sample may be carry-over from other donors' samples.

The CDR3: CASSLRTSGTYEQYF. The CDR3 DNA is TGTGCCAGCAGTTTGCGAACTAGCGGTACCTACGAGCAGTACTTC. The V call is TRBV28, the J call TRBJ2-7; 8 bases agree with TRBD2. V dropped 3 bases and J dropped 2; count of bases not matched to a gene: 6. CDR1 MDHEN and CDR2 SYDVKM come from the germline V gene. The CDR3 sequence is 15 residues long.